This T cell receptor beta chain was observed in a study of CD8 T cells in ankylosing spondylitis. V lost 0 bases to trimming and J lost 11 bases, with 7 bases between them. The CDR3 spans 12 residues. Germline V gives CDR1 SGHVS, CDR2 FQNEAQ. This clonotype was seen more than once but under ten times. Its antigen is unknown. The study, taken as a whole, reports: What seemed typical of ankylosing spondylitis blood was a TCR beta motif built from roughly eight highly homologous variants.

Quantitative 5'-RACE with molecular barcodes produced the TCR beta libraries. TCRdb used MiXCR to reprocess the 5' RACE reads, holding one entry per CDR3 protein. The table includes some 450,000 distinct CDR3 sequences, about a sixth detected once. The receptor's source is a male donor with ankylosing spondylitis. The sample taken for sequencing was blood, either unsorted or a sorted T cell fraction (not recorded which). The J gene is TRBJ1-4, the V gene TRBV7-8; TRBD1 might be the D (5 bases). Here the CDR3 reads CASSLAGGKLFF. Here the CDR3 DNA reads TGTGCCAGCAGCTTAGCGGGGGGGAAACTGTTTTTT.